The 10 T cell receptor beta chains given below trace back to one sample, sequenced in a study of T-cell memory formation after mild COVID-19. TCRdb reanalysed the 5' RACE reads using MiXCR and keeps one entry per CDR3 protein. The sample includes roughly 600,000 distinct CDR3 sequences, approximately 19% of them seen just once. The source material was PBMCs or a T cell subset sorted from them (not recorded which). These receptors originate from an adult woman who had mild COVID-19 (a few samples of this study predate the infection). Cell type and time point are not known.

The chain is built from TRBV7-9 and TRBJ1-1; TRBD1 is a possible D gene (6 bases). The V and J ends lost 5 bases and 8 bases respectively, with 12 bases between them. The CDR3 runs to 12 residues. Per germline, CDR1 SEHNR and CDR2 FQNEAQ (reference sequence). CDR3 protein: CASSPEGTEAFF. In DNA form, the CDR3 reads TGTGCCAGCAGCCCGGAGGGGACAGAAGCTTTCTTT.

This clonotype was found many times. The rearrangement uses TRBV20-1 and TRBJ2-7; no clear D gene. The CDR3 has 13 amino acids. The germline V and J ends were trimmed by 0 bases and 7 bases, with 13 bases remaining between them. Germline V lookup: CDR1 DFQATT, CDR2 SNEGSKA (reference sequence). The CDR3 loop is CSARDGRPGEQYF. The CDR3 bases are TGCAGTGCTAGAGATGGCCGGCCCGGTGAGCAGTACTTC.

The chain links TRBV12-3 or TRBV12-4 to TRBJ2-5; D may be TRBD1 (6 bases). This CDR3 has 13 amino acids. The ends were cut back, 6 bases at V and 2 bases at J, with 10 bases in the middle. CDR3 region: CASRPTGQETQYF. The CDR3 DNA reads as TGTGCCAGCAGGCCGACAGGACAAGAGACCCAGTACTTC.

This clonotype was detected ten times or more. The chain links TRBV7-3 to TRBJ2-1; TRBD1 is a possible D gene (6 bases). This CDR3 is 13 amino acids long. The V gene lost 4 bases and the J gene lost 3 bases, with 7 bases spanning the gap. Germline V lookup: CDR1 SGHTA, CDR2 FQGTGA. The CDR3 loop is CASSSDSYNEQFF. For the CDR3, the DNA is TGTGCCAGCAGCTCGGACAGCTACAATGAGCAGTTCTTC.

This clonotype was detected only a few times. The chain carries TRBV6-1 and TRBJ2-6; D possibly matches TRBD1 or TRBD2 (5 bases each). The CDR3 length is 21 residues. Trimming stripped 2 bases from V and 0 bases from J, with 23 bases between. Germline assignment: CDR1 MNHNS and CDR2 SASEGT. The CDR3 sequence is CASSEYEIEGRALSGANVLTF. CDR3 DNA: TGTGCCAGCAGTGAATATGAAATTGAGGGCAGGGCCCTCTCTGGGGCCAACGTCCTGACTTTC.

This chain connects TRBV10-3 to TRBJ2-1, with 7 bases aligning to TRBD2. After removal of 4 bases from V and 5 bases from J, the junction contained 2 bases not matched to a gene. This CDR3 region has 13 residues. Germline CDR1 is ENHRY and CDR2 is SYGVKD. This chain's CDR3 is CAISGTSDNEQFF. The CDR3 coding sequence is TGTGCCATCAGTGGCACTAGCGACAATGAGCAGTTCTTC.

There are a few counts of this clonotype. V is TRBV3-1 and J is TRBJ2-7; tentatively, D is TRBD1 or TRBD2 (5 bases each). Trimming cost V 1 base and J 6 bases, with 13 bases left between them. CDR3 size: 14 residues. Germline assignment: CDR1 LGHDT and CDR2 YNNKEL (reference sequence). The CDR3 reads CASSQGLGTGEQYF. DNA for the CDR3: TGTGCCAGCAGCCAAGGTTTAGGGACCGGCGAGCAGTACTTC.

The gene calls are TRBV3-1 and TRBJ2-5; 8 bases fit TRBD2. In germline, CDR1 is LGHDT, CDR2 YNNKEL (reference sequence). This CDR3 is 15 amino acids long. V was pared by 0 bases and J by 5 bases, with 5 bases of the junction left unmatched. CDR3 nucleotide sequence: TGTGCCAGCAGCCAAGATTTCCTAGCGGGTGAGACCCAGTACTTC. Protein sequence: CASSQDFLAGETQYF.

The chain has TRBV25-1 and TRBJ2-1, with 9 bases matching TRBD2. CDR3 length: 16 residues. Looked up from germline, CDR1 is MGHDK and CDR2 is SYGVNS. V lost 8 bases and J lost 1; bases outside the gene matches: 9. This CDR3 is CASLASGKGSYNEQFF. Here the CDR3 DNA reads TGTGCCAGCTTAGCTAGCGGGAAGGGGTCCTACAATGAGCAGTTCTTC.

This clonotype occurred a few times. The CDR3 here is CASQGGGESNQPQHF. The CDR3, as DNA: TGTGCCTCGCAGGGAGGGGGGGAGAGCAATCAGCCCCAGCATTTT. The chain couples TRBV10-3 to TRBJ1-5; TRBD1 is a possible D gene (6 bases). CDR1 ENHRY and CDR2 SYGVKD come from the germline V gene. Trimming cost V 11 bases and J 1 base, with 18 bases left between them. The CDR3 consists of 15 residues.